The 7 T cell receptor beta chains reported below all come from one sample, sequenced in a study of radiation and T cells in renal cell carcinoma (dated by TCRdb to the early 2020s). Library preparation used the immunoSEQ multiplex PCR assay. Here the immuneACCESS table is served through TCRdb, limited to in-frame sequences with V and J called. Missing clones are a known gap in these copies; in checked studies unresolved V genes cover under half, and the rest lacks a known reason. For this sample the table gives roughly 9,000 clones, of which 63% were detected only once. 15% to 20% of the sample is held by the ten biggest clonotypes. Explained via the paper, the time point label denotes: tumor resected at nephrectomy. Reading the label with the study, this specimen's treatment or condition is: 15 Gy SBRT to primary tumor, nephrectomy 4 weeks later. This material consisted of tumor tissue, taken from a patient whose treatment included radiotherapy and nephrectomy. The receptor set was obtained from a woman aged 45 to 65 with renal cell carcinoma.

This clone is medium-sized by share. V usage is TRBV29-1 and J usage is TRBJ2-3; 9 bases align to TRBD2. The junction had 5 bases not matched to a gene; V was cut back by 1 base and J by 3 bases. This CDR3 has 15 residues. Germline CDR1 and CDR2: SQVTM and ANQGSEA. CDR3 amino acids: CSVEAASGETDTQYF. CDR3 bases: TGCAGCGTTGAAGCGGCTAGCGGGGAAACAGATACGCAGTATTTT.

The chain employs TRBV7-2 and TRBJ1-2; D unresolved. With 7 bases removed from V and 8 bases from J, the gap between germline ends came to 14 bases. CDR3 length: 12 amino acids. Germline values: CDR1 SGHTA, CDR2 FQGNSA. The CDR3 here is CASIKDRGGYTF. The CDR3 nucleotides are TGTGCCAGCATCAAGGACCGTGGCGGCTACACCTTC.

This clone was seen a handful of times. The V call is TRBV19, the J call TRBJ2-7; 7 bases map to TRBD1. V trimming: 3 bases; J trimming: 2 bases; junction bases outside the gene matches: 4. The CDR3 has 14 amino acids. Germline V CDR1 and CDR2: LNHDA, SQIVND (reference sequence). CDR3 DNA: TGTGCCAGTAGTATGCAGGGGGTTACCTACGAGCAGTACTTC. Amino acids: CASSMQGVTYEQYF.

The chain recombines TRBV7-8 with TRBJ1-1; 8 bases match TRBD1. Germline CDR1 is SGHVS and CDR2 is FQNEAQ. This CDR3 contains 14 residues. The trim removed 3 bases at V and 4 bases at J, leaving 4 bases unmatched. The chain's CDR3 is CASSFRDRTTEAFF. DNA for the CDR3: TGTGCCAGCAGCTTCCGGGACAGGACCACTGAAGCTTTCTTT.

The chain combines TRBV6-6 with TRBJ1-1; D uncertain. CDR1 and CDR2 (germline): MNHNY, SVGAGI (reference sequence). The CDR3 contains 14 residues. Trimming removed 6 bases from V and 4 bases from J, with 15 bases in between. CDR3 in DNA: TGTGCCAGCAGCCCAGGACGGACGGTCACTGAAGCTTTCTTT. Its protein is CASSPGRTVTEAFF.

This clone was picked up a small number of times. The chain joins TRBV6-5 to TRBJ1-2, with D possibly being TRBD1 (5 bases). This CDR3 region has 12 residues. V lost 5 bases to trimming and J lost 5 bases, with 9 bases between them. Germline values: CDR1 MNHEY, CDR2 SVGAGI. The CDR3 region is CASSAGTYGYTF. In DNA form, the CDR3 reads TGTGCCAGCAGTGCCGGGACTTATGGCTACACCTTC.

This clone was seen a few times. CDR3 region: CASSLSRNLYNEQFF. The CDR3 region has the DNA TGCGCCAGCAGCTTGTCACGGAACCTCTACAATGAGCAGTTCTTC. The chain links TRBV5-1 to TRBJ2-1; no firm D call. V was pared by 1 base and J by 3 bases, with 11 bases between. Looked up from germline, CDR1 is SGHRS and CDR2 is YFSETQ. The CDR3 has 15 amino acids. Filled out from reference TRBV5-1 and TRBJ2-1, the complete variable domain reads KAGVTQTPRYLIKTRGQQVTLSCSPISGHRSVSWYQQTPGQGLQFLFEYFSETQRNKGNFPGRFSGRQFSNSRSEMNVSTLELGDSALYLCASSLSRNLYNEQFFGPGTRLTVL.